A selection of T cell receptor beta chains follows, all from one sample in a study of cytomegalovirus exposure and HLA in healthy donors. Data came from immunoSEQ multiplex PCR; TCRdb stores just in-frame clones and leaves some out. The sample holds around 37,000 clones. Sample: PBMCs. Receptors were obtained from a human donor in good health. Each CDR3 is given with its conserved first and last residue. The D gene is left open where the match is weak.

D: NA
J: TRBJ1-4
V: TRBV7-8
length: 15
CDR3: CASRLRLATNEKLFF
DNA: TGTGCCAGCAGACTCAGGCTTGCAACTAATGAAAAACTGTTTTTT

D: NA
J: TRBJ1-1
V: TRBV30
length: 15
CDR3: CAWSDFGQGKTEAFF
DNA: TGTGCCTGGAGTGATTTTGGGCAGGGAAAAACTGAAGCTTTCTTT

D: NA
J: TRBJ2-7
V: TRBV7-8
length: 14
CDR3: CASSLESRGYEQYF
DNA: TGTGCCAGCAGCTTAGAATCGCGGGGTTACGAGCAGTACTTC

D: NA
J: TRBJ1-4
V: TRBV7-8
length: 17
CDR3: CASSLLNTLALEEKLFF
DNA: TGTGCCAGCAGCTTACTAAATACACTAGCTCTGGAGGAAAAACTGTTTTTT

D: NA
J: TRBJ1-4
V: TRBV9
length: 15
CDR3: CASSPSPGINEKLFF
DNA: TGTGCCAGCAGCCCTTCCCCGGGAATTAATGAAAAACTGTTTTTT

D: TRBD1
J: TRBJ1-1
V: TRBV4-2
length: 17
CDR3: CASSQEGQGVWSTEAFF
DNA: TGTGCCAGCAGCCAAGAGGGACAGGGGGTTTGGAGCACTGAAGCTTTCTTT

D: TRBD1
J: TRBJ1-5
V: TRBV2
length: 15
CDR3: CASSWDRGRAQPQHF
DNA: TGTGCCAGCAGTTGGGACAGGGGGCGGGCTCAGCCCCAGCATTTT

D: NA
J: TRBJ1-4
V: TRBV14
length: 15
CDR3: CASSLDGHIGEKLFF
DNA: TGTGCCAGCAGCCTCGACGGACATATAGGTGAAAAACTGTTTTTT

D: NA
J: TRBJ2-1
V: TRBV29-1
length: 14
CDR3: CSVEKLGADNEQFF
DNA: TGCAGCGTTGAAAAGCTAGGCGCCGACAATGAGCAGTTCTTC

D: NA
J: TRBJ1-3
V: TRBV7-2
length: 16
CDR3: CASSFDPSGTGNTIYF
DNA: TGTGCCAGCAGCTTCGACCCCAGCGGTACTGGAAACACCATATATTTT

D: TRBD1
J: TRBJ1-1
V: TRBV6-6
length: 14
CDR3: CASRSRDSDTEAFF
DNA: TGTGCCAGCAGAAGCCGGGACAGCGACACTGAAGCTTTCTTT

D: TRBD1
J: TRBJ2-7
V: TRBV10-3
length: 15
CDR3: CAISESTGGLYEQYF
DNA: TGTGCCATCAGTGAGTCGACAGGGGGCCTTTACGAGCAGTACTTC

D: TRBD1
J: TRBJ1-5
V: TRBV6-6
length: 14
CDR3: CASRHQGAEQPQHF
DNA: TGTGCCAGCAGACACCAGGGGGCAGAGCAGCCCCAGCATTTT

D: NA
J: TRBJ1-5
V: TRBV12-5
length: 15
CDR3: CASGSTDRTNQPQHF
DNA: TGTGCTAGTGGTTCCACCGACAGGACCAATCAGCCCCAGCATTTT

D: TRBD1
J: TRBJ1-2
V: TRBV7-9
length: 13
CDR3: CASSYTGGNGYTF
DNA: TGTGCCAGCAGCTACACAGGGGGCAATGGCTACACCTTC

D: TRBD1
J: TRBJ2-5
V: TRBV18
length: 14
CDR3: CASSPTGLQETQYF
DNA: TGTGCCAGCTCACCGACAGGGTTACAAGAGACCCAGTACTTC

D: NA
J: TRBJ1-1
V: TRBV2
length: 13
CDR3: CASSNNLNTEAFF
DNA: TGTGCCAGCAGTAATAACTTGAACACTGAAGCTTTCTTT

D: NA
J: TRBJ1-5
V: TRBV9
length: 14
CDR3: CASSARGSNQPQHF
DNA: TGTGCCAGCAGCGCCAGGGGAAGCAATCAGCCCCAGCATTTT

D: TRBD2
J: TRBJ2-2
V: TRBV5-1
length: 15
CDR3: CASSFSGVDTGELFF
DNA: TGCGCCAGCAGCTTTAGCGGGGTCGACACCGGGGAGCTGTTTTTT

D: NA
J: TRBJ1-2
V: TRBV6-4
length: 14
CDR3: CASSDSGGSDGYTF
DNA: TGTGCCAGCAGTGACTCGGGCGGGTCGGATGGCTACACCTTC

D: NA
J: TRBJ2-7
V: TRBV27
length: 13
CDR3: CASSWGTTYEQYF
DNA: TGTGCCAGCAGTTGGGGGACAACCTACGAGCAGTACTTC

D: NA
J: TRBJ1-2
V: TRBV11-2
length: 16
CDR3: CASSFSGGNLMYGYTF
DNA: TGTGCCAGCAGCTTTTCTGGGGGCAACCTAATGTATGGCTACACCTTC

D: NA
J: TRBJ2-5
V: TRBV11-2
length: 12
CDR3: CASSLTGETQYF
DNA: TGTGCCAGCAGCTTGACGGGAGAGACCCAGTACTTC

D: NA
J: TRBJ2-1
V: TRBV6-5
length: 15
CDR3: CASSQGRSSYNEQFF
DNA: TGTGCCAGCAGCCAAGGGAGAAGCTCCTACAATGAGCAGTTCTTC

D: NA
J: TRBJ1-2
V: TRBV18
length: 13
CDR3: CASSPVGQYGYTF
DNA: TGTGCCAGCTCGCCCGTCGGACAGTATGGCTACACCTTC

D: TRBD1
J: TRBJ2-1
V: TRBV2
length: 14
CDR3: CASSEWDRGNEQFF
DNA: TGTGCCAGCAGTGAATGGGACAGGGGCAATGAGCAGTTCTTC

D: NA
J: TRBJ1-1
V: TRBV29-1
length: 12
CDR3: CSARPGTTEAFF
DNA: TGCAGCGCTCGTCCGGGGACAACTGAAGCTTTCTTT

D: TRBD1
J: TRBJ2-1
V: TRBV7-9
length: 14
CDR3: CASSLGTVYNEQFF
DNA: TGTGCCAGCAGCCTCGGGACAGTTTACAATGAGCAGTTCTTC

D: NA
J: TRBJ1-1
V: TRBV18
length: 14
CDR3: CASSPPEVGPEAFF
DNA: TGTGCCAGCTCACCACCCGAGGTGGGGCCTGAAGCTTTCTTT

D: TRBD1
J: TRBJ2-7
V: TRBV5-4
length: 15
CDR3: CASSLVQGEIYEQYF
DNA: TGTGCCAGCAGCTTGGTCCAGGGGGAGATCTACGAGCAGTACTTC

D: NA
J: TRBJ2-7
V: TRBV6-1
length: 13
CDR3: CATLLQATYEQYF
DNA: TGTGCCACCCTCCTTCAAGCGACCTACGAGCAGTACTTC

D: NA
J: TRBJ1-1
V: TRBV5-8
length: 14
CDR3: CASSWWAGRTEAFF
DNA: TGTGCCAGCAGCTGGTGGGCAGGGAGGACTGAAGCTTTCTTT

D: TRBD1
J: TRBJ1-1
V: TRBV2
length: 15
CDR3: CASSELARGLAEAFF
DNA: TGTGCCAGCAGTGAATTGGCGAGGGGGCTAGCTGAAGCTTTCTTT

D: TRBD2
J: TRBJ2-2
V: TRBV11-1
length: 16
CDR3: CASSERTSRPTGELFF
DNA: TGTGCCAGCAGCGAACGGACTAGTCGGCCCACCGGGGAGCTGTTTTTT

D: NA
J: TRBJ1-1
V: TRBV13
length: 14
CDR3: CASSRVGGVTEAFF
DNA: TGTGCCAGCAGCCGGGTCGGGGGGGTCACTGAAGCTTTCTTT

D: NA
J: TRBJ2-5
V: TRBV19
length: 14
CDR3: CASSGLAREETQYF
DNA: TGTGCCAGTAGTGGCCTAGCGAGGGAAGAGACCCAGTACTTC

D: TRBD1
J: TRBJ1-4
V: TRBV18
length: 16
CDR3: CASSRQGGATNEKLFF
DNA: TGTGCCAGCTCCCGACAGGGTGGAGCAACTAATGAAAAACTGTTTTTT

D: TRBD1
J: TRBJ1-3
V: TRBV7-8
length: 17
CDR3: CASSPGQGTGGGNTIYF
DNA: TGTGCCAGCAGCCCGGGACAGGGGACAGGCGGGGGAAACACCATATATTTT

D: TRBD1
J: TRBJ2-7
V: TRBV5-1
length: 13
CDR3: CASFEDRGGEQYF
DNA: TGCGCCAGCTTTGAAGACAGGGGTGGCGAGCAGTACTTC